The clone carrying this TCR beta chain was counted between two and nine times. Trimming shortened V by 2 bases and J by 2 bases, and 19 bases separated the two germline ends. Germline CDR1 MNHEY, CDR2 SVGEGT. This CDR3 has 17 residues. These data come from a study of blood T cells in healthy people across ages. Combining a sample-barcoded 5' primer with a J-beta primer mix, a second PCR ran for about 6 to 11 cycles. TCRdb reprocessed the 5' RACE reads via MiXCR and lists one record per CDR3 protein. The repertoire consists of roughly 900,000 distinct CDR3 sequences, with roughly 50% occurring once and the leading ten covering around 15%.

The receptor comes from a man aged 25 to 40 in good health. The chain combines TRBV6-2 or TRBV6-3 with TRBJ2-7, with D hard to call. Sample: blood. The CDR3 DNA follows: TGTGCCAGCAGTTACAAGAACTACGAGCCCTTTACCTACGAGCAGTACTTC. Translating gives CASSYKNYEPFTYEQYF.